The next 14 T cell receptor beta chains were all read from a single sample in a study of blood T cells in healthy people across ages. For the second PCR, which ran for roughly 6 to 12 cycles, a sample-barcoded 5' primer and a J-beta primer mix were used. One entry per CDR3 protein results from TCRdb running MiXCR on the 5' RACE reads. In the table there are almost 1 million distinct CDR3 sequences, about 53% of which are singletons. Source material: blood. These receptors were taken from a woman in her sixties in good health.

This clonotype was seen only a few times. The chain links TRBV6-6 to TRBJ2-1, with D possibly matching TRBD2 (6 bases). V was cut by 2 bases and J by 4 bases, with 12 bases left in between. The CDR3 is made up of 15 amino acids. Germline values: CDR1 MNHNY, CDR2 SVGAGI (reference sequence). The CDR3 DNA follows: TGTGCCAGCAGTTACGGCGGGGACGTTTACAATGAGCAGTTCTTC. Residues: CASSYGGDVYNEQFF.

The chain carries TRBV27 and TRBJ2-7; D uncertain. The assigned J gene may be wrong: the sequence end matches TRBJ2-1 better. This CDR3 spans 14 amino acids. Germline CDR1 MNHEY, CDR2 SMNVEV (reference sequence). This CDR3 is CASSFLGPRNEQFF. The CDR3 DNA reads as TGTGCCAGCAGTTTTCTTGGGCCCCGGAATGAGCAGTTCTTC.

This chain links TRBV30 with TRBJ2-6, with D possibly being TRBD2 (5 bases). Germline V lookup: CDR1 GTSNPN, CDR2 SVGIG (reference sequence). V lost 2 bases, J lost 1 base, and 6 bases lay in between. This CDR3 has 14 amino acids. The CDR3: CAWSSGSGANVLTF. DNA for the CDR3: TGTGCCTGGAGTTCGGGGTCTGGGGCCAACGTCCTGACTTTC.

The chain uses TRBV27 and TRBJ2-1, with 9 bases that match TRBD1. The V and J ends lost 3 bases and 11 bases, in that order; junction bases with no gene match: 5. Germline V CDR1 and CDR2: MNHEY, SMNVEV (reference sequence). The CDR3 is 13 residues long. The CDR3 spells CASSLIGQGKQFF. CDR3 coding DNA: TGTGCCAGCAGTTTGATCGGACAGGGGAAGCAGTTCTTC.

This clonotype was seen just once. The gene calls are TRBV7-9 and TRBJ2-1, with D maybe TRBD2 (5 bases). The germline V and J ends were trimmed by 5 bases and 7 bases, with 21 bases remaining between them. CDR3 length equals 16 residues. Germline-derived CDR1 and CDR2 are SEHNR and FQNEAQ (reference sequence). CDR3 sequence: CASSKAWGDERNEQFF. The CDR3 bases are TGTGCCAGCAGCAAAGCCTGGGGAGATGAAAGGAATGAGCAGTTCTTC.

The table lists this clonotype with a count of one. In DNA form, the CDR3 reads TGTGCCAGCAGCTTATCGACAGGGCTGAGCAATCAGCCCCAGCATTTT. Translating it yields CASSLSTGLSNQPQHF. The V gene is TRBV5-6, the J gene TRBJ1-5, with 7 bases identical to TRBD1. The CDR3 is 16 amino acids. Germline CDR1 is SGHDT and CDR2 is YYEEEE. V gave up 2 bases and J gave up 1 base; unmatched junction bases: 6.

This clonotype was counted between two and nine times. The chain uses TRBV7-8 and TRBJ2-7; TRBD1 aligns across 7 bases. The ends lost 2 bases at V and 2 bases at J; junction bases unmatched: 6. The CDR3 contains 15 residues. Germline CDR1 reads SGHVS; CDR2 reads FQNEAQ. CDR3 sequence (DNA): TGTGCCAGCAGCTTACGGGCAGGGGGAGCCTACGAGCAGTACTTC. This translates into CASSLRAGGAYEQYF.

This clonotype was picked up a small number of times. The junction departs from the called germline gene at one end, perhaps through a read error. In nucleotides, the CDR3 is TGTGCCAGCAGTTACTCCGGGACTAGTATTTTAGATGCGCAGTATTTT. Translated, it gives CASSYSGTSILDAQYF. The chain uses TRBV6-5 and TRBJ2-3, with 8 bases aligning to TRBD2. The germline V gene has CDR1 MNHEY and CDR2 SVGAGI. The CDR3 loop spans 16 amino acids.

The chain employs TRBV20-1 and TRBJ2-7, with 11 bases matching TRBD2. This CDR3 spans 15 amino acids. Unmatched junction bases numbered 6, after V lost 3 bases and J lost 2 bases. Per germline, CDR1 DFQATT and CDR2 SNEGSKA (reference sequence). The CDR3 is CSASAQLAGAYEQYF. DNA for the CDR3: TGCAGTGCTAGCGCCCAACTAGCGGGAGCCTACGAGCAGTACTTC.

The chain is built from TRBV18 and TRBJ1-4; possible D gene TRBD1, 5 bases. Trimming shortened V by 2 bases and J by 7 bases, and 11 bases separated the two germline ends. The CDR3 is 14 amino acids. Germline-derived CDR1 and CDR2 are KGHSH and LQKENI. CDR3 coding DNA: TGTGCCAGCTCACCATCGGGACTAAGTGAAAAACTGTTTTTT. Translating it yields CASSPSGLSEKLFF. Variable domain in full (rest from reference TRBV18 and TRBJ1-4): NAGVMQNPRHLVRRRGQEARLRCSPMKGHSHVYWYRQLPEEGLKFMVYLQKENIIDESGMPKERFSAEFPKEGPSILRIQQVVRGDSAAYFCASSPSGLSEKLFFGSGTQLSVL.

The genes are TRBV27 and TRBJ1-5; D call uncertain. This CDR3 comprises 13 residues. V dropped 3 bases and J dropped 5 bases, with 8 bases sitting between them. The germline gives CDR1 MNHEY, CDR2 SMNVEV (reference sequence). Here the CDR3 reads CASSFGYDQPQHF. The DNA for the CDR3 is TGTGCCAGCAGTTTTGGTTACGATCAGCCCCAGCATTTT.

For this clonotype: A much larger clone differs from this one at a single base, so this may be a read error. The chain employs TRBV3-1 and TRBJ2-6; the D is unclear. The CDR3 loop spans 15 amino acids. CDR1 and CDR2 from the germline V gene are LGHDT and YNNKEL (reference sequence). CDR3 sequence (DNA): TGTGCCAGCAGCCCGACCCTCTCTGGGACCAACGTCCTGACTTTC. It codes for CASSPTLSGTNVLTF.

The chain employs TRBV7-2 and TRBJ1-1; D remains unclear. The CDR3 has 15 residues. V dropped 2 bases and J dropped 1 base, with 11 bases sitting between them. Germline V gene lookup returns CDR1 SGHTA and CDR2 FQGNSA. The CDR3 region has the DNA TGTGCCAGCAGCTTAAAGCTGGGGTCGAACACTGAAGCTTTCTTT. Translating gives CASSLKLGSNTEAFF.

V gene TRBV5-1 combines with J gene TRBJ2-1; 12 bases match TRBD2. The J call is uncertain, as TRBJ2-7 better fits the DNA end. The CDR3 loop spans 17 amino acids. Germline CDR1 is SGHRS and CDR2 is YFSETQ. CDR3 bases: TGCGCCAGCAGCCTAGGTGGACTAGCGGGGACCTACAATGAGCAGTACTTC. Translated, it gives CASSLGGLAGTYNEQYF.